This passage covers 18 T cell receptor beta chains from one sample sequenced in a study of T cell changes during pregnancy in multiple sclerosis. Sequenced by immunoSEQ multiplex PCR; TCRdb stores in-frame clones only, minus some. This sample carries more than 80,000 clones, 85% to 95% of them seen once, and the ten largest clones take around 1.5%. Sample: peripheral blood, taken after pregnancy. The receptors originated from a female donor with multiple sclerosis, enrolled in a pregnancy study.

The chain links TRBV5-6 to TRBJ2-6; 7 bases line up with TRBD1. Trimming cost V 5 bases and J 1 base; bases outside gene matches: 9. The CDR3 contains 17 residues. Germline-derived CDR1 and CDR2 are SGHDT and YYEEEE. The CDR3 nucleotides read TGTGCCAGCAGTTATCCGGGACAGACTTCTGGGGCCAACGTCCTGACTTTC. Translating gives CASSYPGQTSGANVLTF.

The rearrangement links TRBV19 to TRBJ2-6; D is undetermined. This CDR3 is built from 15 residues. Germline values: CDR1 LNHDA, CDR2 SQIVND (reference sequence). V lost 1 base and J 2 bases, leaving 6 bases between the germline ends. CDR3 DNA sequence: TGTGCCAGTAGTATAGTCGGAGCTGGGGCCAACGTCCTGACTTTC. It yields the protein CASSIVGAGANVLTF.

This chain uses TRBV14 with TRBJ2-1; D unresolved. The V end lost 2 bases, the J end lost 6 bases, and 11 bases lay between the germline ends. Germline V gene data show CDR1 as SGHDN and CDR2 as FVKESK. The CDR3 extends over 14 amino acids. The CDR3 region is CASSQISRSNEQFF. CDR3 nucleotides: TGTGCCAGCAGCCAAATCTCTAGGAGCAATGAGCAGTTCTTC.

This sequence joins TRBV19 and TRBJ1-6; no firm D call. Trimming cost V 3 bases and J 10 bases, with 22 bases left between them. The CDR3 has 17 amino acids. The V gene's germline CDR1 is LNHDA and CDR2 SQIVND (reference sequence). CDR3 nucleotides: TGTGCCAGTAGTATTGTGGGCGGATTGAATGAGCGGTCACCCCTCCACTTT. Its translation is CASSIVGGLNERSPLHF.

The chain is built from TRBV7-2 and TRBJ1-2, with D tentatively TRBD1 (5 bases). The germline CDR1 and CDR2 sequences are SGHTA and FQGNSA. The V end lost 1 base, the J end lost 8 bases, and 20 bases lay between the germline ends. This CDR3 contains 16 residues. CDR3 sequence: CASSLVSGQGGGGYTF. The CDR3 region has the DNA TGTGCCAGCAGCTTAGTATCAGGGCAGGGTGGCGGCGGCTACACCTTC.

This clone was recorded only once. The gene calls are TRBV4-1 and TRBJ2-1; D is undetermined. The CDR3 spans 12 residues. Germline V gene data show CDR1 as MGHRA and CDR2 as YSYEKL. V was cut by 0 bases and J by 12 bases, with 9 bases left in between. The CDR3 reads CASSQDSFSQFF. CDR3 nucleotide sequence: TGCGCCAGCAGCCAAGACTCCTTCTCGCAGTTCTTC.

This clone appeared once. V gene TRBV2 combines with J gene TRBJ2-6; D is possibly TRBD1 (6 bases). Germline assignment: CDR1 SNHLY and CDR2 FYNNEI. CDR3 size: 15 residues. CDR3 sequence (DNA): TGTGCTTCCAGGGGCGGACTTTCTGGGGCCAACGTCCTGACTTTC. It yields the protein CASRGGLSGANVLTF.

The rearrangement joins TRBV7-6 to TRBJ1-2; D perhaps matches TRBD1 (5 bases). Trimming pared 5 bases from V and 8 bases from J, leaving 24 bases between. The CDR3 totals 16 residues. Germline CDR1 SGHVS, CDR2 FNYEAQ. CDR3 protein: CASSLRAGIQGSGYTF. The DNA of the CDR3 is TGTGCCAGCAGCCTCCGAGCGGGCATCCAGGGCTCGGGCTACACCTTC.

V and J are TRBV7-6 and TRBJ2-7, with 8 bases aligning to TRBD1. From germline, CDR1 is SGHVS and CDR2 FNYEAQ. The CDR3 is 14 amino acids. J gave up 4 bases and V 0 bases, and 2 bases lay outside the gene matches. CDR3 in amino acids: CASSLADRDYEQYF. The CDR3 DNA follows: TGTGCCAGCAGCTTAGCGGACAGGGATTACGAGCAGTACTTC.

The chain joins TRBV29-1 to TRBJ1-1; 7 bases line up with TRBD1. Germline V gene sequence: CDR1 SQVTM, CDR2 ANQGSEA. Trimming removed 4 bases from V and 5 bases from J; junction bases left unmatched: 7. The CDR3 contains 13 residues. CDR3 sequence: CSVAARGLTEAFF. The CDR3 DNA sequence: TGCAGCGTTGCTGCCAGGGGGTTGACTGAAGCTTTCTTT.

The J gene is TRBJ2-3, the V gene TRBV7-9; D not resolved. The CDR3 runs to 14 residues. V was shortened by 4 bases and J by 2 bases, with 10 bases between the two germline ends. Per germline, CDR1 SEHNR and CDR2 FQNEAQ (reference sequence). Here the CDR3 DNA reads TGTGCCAGCAGCTCCGGTTATGCCACAGATACGCAGTATTTT. The encoded protein is CASSSGYATDTQYF.

For the CDR3, the DNA is TGCGCCAGCCGCGAGCGGTCGGCAGGGGGCACAGATACGCAGTATTTT. Translating gives CASRERSAGGTDTQYF. The rearrangement links TRBV5-1 to TRBJ2-3; the D gene is possibly TRBD1 (6 bases). This CDR3 has 16 residues. Between the trimmed V and J ends, which lost 7 bases and 1 base, there was a span of 19 bases. Germline CDR1 is SGHRS and CDR2 is YFSETQ.

The rearrangement uses TRBV9 and TRBJ2-1, with a tentative D call TRBD2 (6 bases). V lost 4 bases and J lost 0, with 14 bases in between. Germline values: CDR1 SGDLS, CDR2 YYNGEE. CDR3 size: 16 residues. CDR3 in amino acids: CASSLLRSGSYNEQFF. The CDR3 bases are TGTGCCAGCAGCTTGCTCCGTAGCGGCTCCTACAATGAGCAGTTCTTC. Combining the CDR3 with reference TRBV9 and TRBJ2-1 gives the whole variable domain DSGVTQTPKHLITATGQRVTLRCSPRSGDLSVYWYQQSLDQGLQFLIQYYNGEERAKGNILERFSAQQFPDLHSELNLSSLELGDSALYFCASSLLRSGSYNEQFFGPGTRLTVL.

This chain links TRBV5-1 with TRBJ2-6; possible D gene TRBD1, 6 bases. This CDR3 contains 16 residues. Per the germline V gene, CDR1 is SGHRS and CDR2 is YFSETQ. V was shortened by 3 bases and J by 0 bases, with 10 bases between the two germline ends. In DNA form, the CDR3 reads TGCGCCAGCAGCTCCGGACAGTACTCTGGGGCCAACGTCCTGACTTTC. It yields the protein CASSSGQYSGANVLTF.

V gene TRBV2 combines with J gene TRBJ1-6, with 8 bases aligning to TRBD1. Germline assignment: CDR1 SNHLY and CDR2 FYNNEI. This CDR3 comprises 15 residues. The J segment lost 8 bases and the V segment lost 4 bases, leaving 7 bases of the junction unmatched. The CDR3 bases are TGTGCCAGCAGTGGACCGGGACAGGATCATTCACCCCTCCACTTT. Translated, it gives CASSGPGQDHSPLHF.

The chain uses TRBV28 and TRBJ2-7; TRBD2 aligns across 12 bases. Trimming at V came to 4 bases and at J to 10 bases, leaving 8 bases not matched to a gene. The germline V gene has CDR1 MDHEN and CDR2 SYDVKM. The CDR3 contains 14 residues. The CDR3 loop reads CASSSGTSGYGQYF. The CDR3 DNA reads as TGTGCCAGCAGTTCCGGGACTAGCGGGTACGGTCAGTACTTC. The variable domain in full, completed from reference TRBV28 and TRBJ2-7, reads DVKVTQSSRYLVKRTGEKVFLECVQDMDHENMFWYRQDPGLGLRLIYFSYDVKMKEKGDIPEGYSVSREKKERFSLILESASTNQTSMYLCASSSGTSGYGQYFGPGTRLTVT.

This clone is a singleton in its sample. The chain combines TRBV9 with TRBJ1-6, with D uncertain. Trimming stripped 4 bases from V and 7 bases from J, with 12 bases between. CDR1 SGDLS and CDR2 YYNGEE come from the germline V gene. The CDR3 length is 14 residues. This CDR3 reads CASSMAPTNSPLHF. The CDR3 DNA is TGTGCCAGCAGCATGGCTCCCACCAATTCACCCCTCCACTTT.

The chain combines TRBV19 with TRBJ1-2, with a tentative D call TRBD1 (6 bases). There are 14 residues in the CDR3. CDR1 LNHDA and CDR2 SQIVND come from the germline V gene (reference sequence). V was trimmed by 5 bases and J by 7 bases, leaving 17 bases between them. The chain's CDR3 is CASSFSSDSFGYTF. The CDR3 nucleotides read TGTGCCAGTAGTTTCTCCTCGGACAGTTTTGGCTACACCTTC.